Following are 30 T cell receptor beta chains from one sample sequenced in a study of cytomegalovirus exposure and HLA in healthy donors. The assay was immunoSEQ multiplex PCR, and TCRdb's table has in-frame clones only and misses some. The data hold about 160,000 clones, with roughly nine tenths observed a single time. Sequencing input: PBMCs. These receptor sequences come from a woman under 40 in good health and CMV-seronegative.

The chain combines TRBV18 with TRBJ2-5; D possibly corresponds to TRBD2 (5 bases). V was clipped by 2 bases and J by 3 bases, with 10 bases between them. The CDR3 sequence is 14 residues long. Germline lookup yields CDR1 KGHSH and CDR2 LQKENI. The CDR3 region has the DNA TGTGCCAGCTCACCATCGGGGAGCAAAGAGACCCAGTACTTC. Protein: CASSPSGSKETQYF.

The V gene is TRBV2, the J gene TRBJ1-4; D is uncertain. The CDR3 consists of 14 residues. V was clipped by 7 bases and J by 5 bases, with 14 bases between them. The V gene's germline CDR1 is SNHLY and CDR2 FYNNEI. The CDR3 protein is CASNSLGLNEKLFF. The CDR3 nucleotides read TGTGCCAGCAACAGTTTGGGTCTGAATGAAAAACTGTTTTTT.

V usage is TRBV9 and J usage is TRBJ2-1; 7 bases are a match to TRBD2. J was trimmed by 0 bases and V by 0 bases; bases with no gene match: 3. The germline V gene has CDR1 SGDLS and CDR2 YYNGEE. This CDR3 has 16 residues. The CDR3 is CASSVAGGGSYNEQFF. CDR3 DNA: TGTGCCAGCAGCGTAGCTGGGGGGGGCTCCTACAATGAGCAGTTCTTC.

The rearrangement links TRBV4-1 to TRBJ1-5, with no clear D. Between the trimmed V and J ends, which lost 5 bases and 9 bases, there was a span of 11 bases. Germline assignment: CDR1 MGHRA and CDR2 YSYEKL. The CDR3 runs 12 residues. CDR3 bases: TGCGCCAGCAGCAACTCCGATCGGCCCCAGCATTTT. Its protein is CASSNSDRPQHF.

The CDR3 DNA is TGTGCCACCAGCCCGGGGCAGGAGTTCTATGGCTACACCTTC. It translates to CATSPGQEFYGYTF. The chain is built from TRBV15 and TRBJ1-2; TRBD1 is a possible D gene (5 bases). The V gene's germline CDR1 is LNHNV and CDR2 YYDKDF (reference sequence). Deletions cut 5 bases from V and 4 bases from J, with 14 bases between. There are 14 residues in the CDR3.

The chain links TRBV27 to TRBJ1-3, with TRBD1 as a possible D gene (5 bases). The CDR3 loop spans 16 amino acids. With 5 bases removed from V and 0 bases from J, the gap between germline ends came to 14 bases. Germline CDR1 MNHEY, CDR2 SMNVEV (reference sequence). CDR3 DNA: TGTGCCAGCAGTCGCACATGGGGCGGCTCTGGAAACACCATATATTTT. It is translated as CASSRTWGGSGNTIYF.

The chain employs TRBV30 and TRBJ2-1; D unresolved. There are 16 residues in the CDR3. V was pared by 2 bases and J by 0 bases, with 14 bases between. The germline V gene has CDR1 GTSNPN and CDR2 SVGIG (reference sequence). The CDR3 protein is CAWSFPDVSSYNEQFF. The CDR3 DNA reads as TGTGCCTGGAGTTTTCCGGACGTCAGCTCCTACAATGAGCAGTTCTTC.

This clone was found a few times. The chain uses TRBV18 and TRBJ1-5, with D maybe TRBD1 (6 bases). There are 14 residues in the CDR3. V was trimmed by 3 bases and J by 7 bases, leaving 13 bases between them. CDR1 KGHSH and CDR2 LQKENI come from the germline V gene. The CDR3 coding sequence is TGTGCCAGCTCACCCACAGGGTCGCGGCAGCCCCAGCATTTT. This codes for CASSPTGSRQPQHF.

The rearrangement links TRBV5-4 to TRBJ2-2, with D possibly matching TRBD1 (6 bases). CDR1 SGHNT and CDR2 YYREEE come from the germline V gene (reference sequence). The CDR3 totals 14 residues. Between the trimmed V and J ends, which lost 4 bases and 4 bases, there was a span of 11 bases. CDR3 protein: CASSLRDTTGELFF. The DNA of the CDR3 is TGTGCCAGCAGCCTCCGGGACACCACCGGGGAGCTGTTTTTT.

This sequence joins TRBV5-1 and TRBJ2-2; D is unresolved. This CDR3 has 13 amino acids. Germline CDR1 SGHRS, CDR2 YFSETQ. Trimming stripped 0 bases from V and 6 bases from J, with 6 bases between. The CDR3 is CASSLDGAGELFF. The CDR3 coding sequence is TGCGCCAGCAGCTTGGATGGGGCCGGGGAGCTGTTTTTT. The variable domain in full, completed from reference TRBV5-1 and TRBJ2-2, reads KAGVTQTPRYLIKTRGQQVTLSCSPISGHRSVSWYQQTPGQGLQFLFEYFSETQRNKGNFPGRFSGRQFSNSRSEMNVSTLELGDSALYLCASSLDGAGELFFGEGSRLTVL.

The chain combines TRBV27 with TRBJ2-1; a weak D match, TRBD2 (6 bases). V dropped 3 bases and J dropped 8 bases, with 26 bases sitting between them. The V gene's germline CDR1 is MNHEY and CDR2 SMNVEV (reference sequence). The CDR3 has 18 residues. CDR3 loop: CASSFWPPGGIVFDEQFF. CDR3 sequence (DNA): TGTGCCAGCAGTTTTTGGCCCCCTGGCGGGATAGTATTCGATGAGCAGTTCTTC.

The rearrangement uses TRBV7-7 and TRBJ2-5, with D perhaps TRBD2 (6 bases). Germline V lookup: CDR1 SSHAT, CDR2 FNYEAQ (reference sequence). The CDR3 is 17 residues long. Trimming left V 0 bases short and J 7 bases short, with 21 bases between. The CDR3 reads CASSLASSGSLRGTQYF. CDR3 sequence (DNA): TGTGCCAGCAGCTTAGCTTCAAGCGGGTCCCTCCGGGGGACCCAGTACTTC.

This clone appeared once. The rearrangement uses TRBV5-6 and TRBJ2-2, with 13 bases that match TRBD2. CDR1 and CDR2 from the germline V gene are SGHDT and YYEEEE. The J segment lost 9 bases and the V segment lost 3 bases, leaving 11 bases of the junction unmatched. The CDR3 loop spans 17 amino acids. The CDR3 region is CASSSRGTSGVRRELFF. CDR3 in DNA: TGTGCCAGCAGCTCACGTGGGACTAGCGGGGTTCGGAGGGAGCTGTTTTTT.

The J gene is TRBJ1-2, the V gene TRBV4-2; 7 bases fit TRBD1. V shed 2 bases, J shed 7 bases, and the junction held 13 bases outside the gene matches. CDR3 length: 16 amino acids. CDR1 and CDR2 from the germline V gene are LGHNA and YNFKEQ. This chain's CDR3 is CASSQPTGAAVSGYTF. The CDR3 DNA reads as TGTGCCAGCAGCCAACCCACAGGGGCCGCCGTCAGTGGCTACACCTTC.

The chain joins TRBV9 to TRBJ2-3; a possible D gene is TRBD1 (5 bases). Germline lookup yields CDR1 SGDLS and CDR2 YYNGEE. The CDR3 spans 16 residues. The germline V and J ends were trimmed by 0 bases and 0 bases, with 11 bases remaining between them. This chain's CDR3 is CASSVVPGKSTDTQYF. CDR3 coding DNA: TGTGCCAGCAGCGTAGTCCCAGGGAAAAGCACAGATACGCAGTATTTT.

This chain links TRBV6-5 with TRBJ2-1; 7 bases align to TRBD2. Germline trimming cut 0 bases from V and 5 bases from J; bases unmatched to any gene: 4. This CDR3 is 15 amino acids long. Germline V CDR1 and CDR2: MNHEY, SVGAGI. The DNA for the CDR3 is TGTGCCAGCAGTTACTCTGGCGGGACTAACAATGAGCAGTTCTTC. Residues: CASSYSGGTNNEQFF.

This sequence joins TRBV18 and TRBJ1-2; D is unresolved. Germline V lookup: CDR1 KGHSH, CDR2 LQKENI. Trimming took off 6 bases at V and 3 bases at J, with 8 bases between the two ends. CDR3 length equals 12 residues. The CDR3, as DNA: TGTGCCAGCTCCGGGGATTACTATGGCTACACCTTC. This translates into CASSGDYYGYTF.

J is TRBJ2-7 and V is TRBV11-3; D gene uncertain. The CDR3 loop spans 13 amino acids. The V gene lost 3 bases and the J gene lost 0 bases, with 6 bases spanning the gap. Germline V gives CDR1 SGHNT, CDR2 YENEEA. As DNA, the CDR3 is TGTGCCAGCAGCTTGACCGCCTCCTACGAGCAGTACTTC. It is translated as CASSLTASYEQYF. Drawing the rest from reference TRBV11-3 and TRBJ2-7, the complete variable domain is EAGVVQSPRYKIIEKKQPVAFWCNPISGHNTLYWYLQNLGQGPELLIRYENEEAVDDSQLPKDRFSAERLKGVDSTLKIQPAELGDSAVYLCASSLTASYEQYFGPGTRLTVT.

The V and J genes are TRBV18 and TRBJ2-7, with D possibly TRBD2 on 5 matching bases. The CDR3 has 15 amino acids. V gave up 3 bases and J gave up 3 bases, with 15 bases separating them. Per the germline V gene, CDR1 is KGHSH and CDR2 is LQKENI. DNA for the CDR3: TGTGCCAGCTCACCCGACCTTCTTAGCGTCTACGAGCAGTACTTC. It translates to CASSPDLLSVYEQYF.

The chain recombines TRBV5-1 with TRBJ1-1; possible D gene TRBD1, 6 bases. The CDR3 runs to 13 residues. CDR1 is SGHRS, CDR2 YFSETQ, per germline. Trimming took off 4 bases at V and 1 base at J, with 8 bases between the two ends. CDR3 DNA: TGCGCCAGCAGCGAGACAGGGAACACTGAAGCTTTCTTT. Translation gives CASSETGNTEAFF. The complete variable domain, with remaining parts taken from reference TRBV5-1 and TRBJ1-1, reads KAGVTQTPRYLIKTRGQQVTLSCSPISGHRSVSWYQQTPGQGLQFLFEYFSETQRNKGNFPGRFSGRQFSNSRSEMNVSTLELGDSALYLCASSETGNTEAFFGQGTRLTVV.

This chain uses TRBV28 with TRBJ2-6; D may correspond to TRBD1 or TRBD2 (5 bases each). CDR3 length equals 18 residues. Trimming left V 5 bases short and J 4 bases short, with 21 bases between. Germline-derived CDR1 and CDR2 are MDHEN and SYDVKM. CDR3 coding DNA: TGTGCCAGCAGTGCCCGGCCCGGGACGGCCGTGGGGGCCAACGTCCTGACTTTC. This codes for CASSARPGTAVGANVLTF.

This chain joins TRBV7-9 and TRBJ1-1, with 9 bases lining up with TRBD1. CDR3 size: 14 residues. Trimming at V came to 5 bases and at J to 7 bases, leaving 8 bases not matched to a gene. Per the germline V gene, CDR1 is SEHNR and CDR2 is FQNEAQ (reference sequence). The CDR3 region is CASSQRDREDEAFF. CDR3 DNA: TGTGCCAGCAGCCAAAGGGACAGGGAAGATGAAGCTTTCTTT.

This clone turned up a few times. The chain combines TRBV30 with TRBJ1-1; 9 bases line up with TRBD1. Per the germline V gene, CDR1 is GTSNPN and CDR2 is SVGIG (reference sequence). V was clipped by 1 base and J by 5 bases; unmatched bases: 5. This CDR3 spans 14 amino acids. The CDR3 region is CAWSADRGRTEAFF. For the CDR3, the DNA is TGTGCCTGGAGTGCGGACAGGGGTAGGACTGAAGCTTTCTTT.

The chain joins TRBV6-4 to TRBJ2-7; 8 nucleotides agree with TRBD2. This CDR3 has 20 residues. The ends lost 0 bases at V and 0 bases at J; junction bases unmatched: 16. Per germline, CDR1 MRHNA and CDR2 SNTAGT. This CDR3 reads CASSDSFGGAGADLSYEQYF. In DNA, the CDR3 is TGTGCCAGCAGTGACTCATTTGGCGGAGCGGGGGCCGATCTCTCCTACGAGCAGTACTTC.

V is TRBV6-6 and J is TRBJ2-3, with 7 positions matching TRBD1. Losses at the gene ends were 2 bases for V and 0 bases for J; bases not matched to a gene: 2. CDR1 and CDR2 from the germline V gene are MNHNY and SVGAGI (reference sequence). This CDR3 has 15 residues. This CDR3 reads CASSYGDSSTDTQYF. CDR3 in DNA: TGTGCCAGCAGTTACGGGGACAGTAGCACAGATACGCAGTATTTT.

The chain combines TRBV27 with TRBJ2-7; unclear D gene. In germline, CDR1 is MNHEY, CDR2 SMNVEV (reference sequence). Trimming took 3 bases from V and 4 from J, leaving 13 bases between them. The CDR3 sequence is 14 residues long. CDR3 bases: TGTGCCAGCAGTTTTAGGGCTTTTCATTACGAGCAGTACTTC. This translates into CASSFRAFHYEQYF.

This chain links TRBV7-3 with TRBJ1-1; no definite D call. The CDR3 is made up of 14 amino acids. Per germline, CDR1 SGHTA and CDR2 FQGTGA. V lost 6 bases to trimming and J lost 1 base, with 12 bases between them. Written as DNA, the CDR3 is TGTGCCAGCAGATATGGGAACCCGAACACTGAAGCTTTCTTT. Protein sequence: CASRYGNPNTEAFF.

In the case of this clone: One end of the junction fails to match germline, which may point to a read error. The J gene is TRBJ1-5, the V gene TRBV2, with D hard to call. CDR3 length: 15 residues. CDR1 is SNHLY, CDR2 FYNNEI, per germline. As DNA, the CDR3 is TGTGCCAGCAGTAACCGACAATCCGTCAATCAGCCCCACCATTTT. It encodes CASSNRQSVNQPHHF.

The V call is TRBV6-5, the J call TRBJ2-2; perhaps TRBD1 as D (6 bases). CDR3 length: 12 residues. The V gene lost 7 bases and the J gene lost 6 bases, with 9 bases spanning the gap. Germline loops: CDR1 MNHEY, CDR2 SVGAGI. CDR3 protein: CASKGGPGELFF. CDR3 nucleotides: TGTGCCAGCAAAGGGGGACCCGGGGAGCTGTTTTTT.

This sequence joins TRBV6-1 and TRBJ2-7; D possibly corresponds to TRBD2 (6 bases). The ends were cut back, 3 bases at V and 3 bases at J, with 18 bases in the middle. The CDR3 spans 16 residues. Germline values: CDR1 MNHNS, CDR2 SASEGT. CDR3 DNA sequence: TGTGCCAGCAGTGATTTCGGGGGACTCTCCCTCTACGAGCAGTACTTC. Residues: CASSDFGGLSLYEQYF.